These 23 T cell receptor beta chains were all obtained from the same sample, sequenced in a study of shared clonotypes between healthy human individuals. The method was immunoSEQ multiplex PCR; TCRdb's version includes in-frame clones alone and lacks a portion of them. The repertoire holds roughly 2 million clones, approximately 94% seen once, with approximately 0.13% in the top ten. The sample taken for sequencing was naive CD4+ T cells sorted from blood. Subset of the sample: CD45RA+ positively selected. These TCRs come from a man aged 18 to 30 in good health.

This clone was detected only once. This chain links TRBV5-1 with TRBJ2-7; the D is unclear. Germline V gives CDR1 SGHRS, CDR2 YFSETQ. The CDR3 extends over 12 amino acids. The germline V and J ends were trimmed by 6 bases and 5 bases, with 12 bases remaining between them. The CDR3 region is CASIWVSNEQYF. As DNA, the CDR3 is TGCGCCAGCATCTGGGTGTCAAACGAGCAGTACTTC.

The chain couples TRBV7-9 to TRBJ1-6; a possible D gene is TRBD1 (6 bases). The length of the CDR3 is 14 residues. Between the trimmed V and J ends, which lost 7 bases and 2 bases, there was a span of 9 bases. Germline CDR1 reads SEHNR; CDR2 reads FQNEAQ (reference sequence). The CDR3 DNA follows: TGTGCCAGCAACCAGGGGACCTATAATTCACCCCTCCACTTT. Residues: CASNQGTYNSPLHF.

CDR3 sequence reads: CASTPGGAYYGYTF. The CDR3 DNA reads TGTGCCAGCACTCCGGGGGGGGCGTACTATGGCTACACCTTC. The rearrangement joins TRBV6-6 to TRBJ1-2; possibly TRBD1 for D (6 bases). This CDR3 has 14 residues. Trimming took off 7 bases at V and 3 bases at J, with 15 bases between the two ends. Germline assignment: CDR1 MNHNY and CDR2 SVGAGI (reference sequence).

This sequence joins TRBV5-8 and TRBJ1-2; D perhaps matches TRBD1 (5 bases). This CDR3 has 11 residues. V was pared by 3 bases and J by 8 bases, with 8 bases between. Germline V gene data show CDR1 as SGHTS and CDR2 as YDEGEE. CDR3 sequence reads: CASSWTWGYTF. The CDR3 nucleotides read TGTGCCAGCAGCTGGACATGGGGCTACACCTTC. Looking up the rest from reference TRBV5-8 and TRBJ1-2 gives the full variable domain: EAGVTQSPTHLIKTRGQQATLRCSPISGHTSVYWYQQALGLGLQFLLWYDEGEERNRGNFPPRFSGRQFPNYSSELNVNALELEDSALYLCASSWTWGYTFGSGTRLTVV.

The chain couples TRBV10-3 to TRBJ1-2; 7 nucleotides agree with TRBD1. The germline V gene encodes CDR1 ENHRY and CDR2 SYGVKD. The CDR3 is made up of 13 amino acids. The V and J ends lost 8 bases and 5 bases, in that order; junction bases with no gene match: 8. The CDR3 DNA reads TGTGCCATCGGCCGAGACAGGGAGTATGGCTACACCTTC. It codes for CAIGRDREYGYTF.

Note on this clone: Other DNA sequences in the sample encode the same CDR3. This chain connects TRBV30 to TRBJ2-4; D not certain. Germline lookup yields CDR1 GTSNPN and CDR2 SVGIG (reference sequence). Between the trimmed V and J ends, which lost 1 base and 0 bases, there was a span of 7 bases. The CDR3 consists of 14 residues. In nucleotides, the CDR3 is TGTGCCTGGAGTGCGACACTAGCCAAAAACATTCAGTACTTC. Translation gives CAWSATLAKNIQYF.

This clone appeared a single time. The rearrangement joins TRBV5-1 to TRBJ2-1, with TRBD2 matching over 9 bases. The V segment lost 4 bases and the J segment 8 bases; nucleotides outside the gene matches: 7. Germline CDR1 and CDR2: SGHRS and YFSETQ. This CDR3 spans 14 amino acids. Written as DNA, the CDR3 is TGCGCCAGCAGCCGAGCGGGAGGTGGCGATGAGCAGTTCTTC. It specifies CASSRAGGGDEQFF. The complete variable domain, with remaining parts taken from reference TRBV5-1 and TRBJ2-1, reads KAGVTQTPRYLIKTRGQQVTLSCSPISGHRSVSWYQQTPGQGLQFLFEYFSETQRNKGNFPGRFSGRQFSNSRSEMNVSTLELGDSALYLCASSRAGGGDEQFFGPGTRLTVL.

The chain is built from TRBV6-6 and TRBJ2-2; D gene unclear. The CDR3 extends over 12 amino acids. Looked up from germline, CDR1 is MNHNY and CDR2 is SVGAGI (reference sequence). V was clipped by 8 bases and J by 3 bases, with 7 bases between them. CDR3: CASCRDTGELFF. The CDR3 DNA is TGTGCCAGCTGCCGGGACACCGGGGAGCTGTTTTTT.

The chain carries TRBV18 and TRBJ2-3; a weak D match, TRBD1 (6 bases). The CDR3 consists of 17 residues. From germline, CDR1 is KGHSH and CDR2 LQKENI. The V end was cut by 0 bases, the J end by 3 bases, with 16 bases between. Here the CDR3 reads CASSPPLKGVVTDTQYF. CDR3 coding DNA: TGTGCCAGCTCACCACCCTTGAAGGGGGTAGTTACAGATACGCAGTATTTT.

The chain combines TRBV7-9 with TRBJ2-2; no clear D gene. V lost 4 bases and J lost 5, with 5 bases in between. Germline V gene lookup returns CDR1 SEHNR and CDR2 FQNEAQ (reference sequence). CDR3 length: 12 amino acids. In DNA form, the CDR3 reads TGTGCCAGCAGCTCACAGACCGGGGAGCTGTTTTTT. Encoded protein: CASSSQTGELFF.

The chain uses TRBV5-1 and TRBJ2-2; D is perhaps TRBD1 (5 bases). The germline V gene encodes CDR1 SGHRS and CDR2 YFSETQ. V shed 5 bases and J shed 1 base, with 9 bases lying between them. The CDR3 is 14 amino acids. The CDR3 loop reads CASRSTGNTGELFF. The CDR3 nucleotides are TGCGCCAGCAGGTCTACAGGGAACACCGGGGAGCTGTTTTTT.

The chain uses TRBV28 and TRBJ1-4; 7 bases align to TRBD1. The CDR3 spans 14 residues. Looked up from germline, CDR1 is MDHEN and CDR2 is SYDVKM. The V gene end was trimmed by 6 bases and the J gene end by 5 bases; junction bases not matched to a gene: 6. CDR3 sequence reads: CASRLGGGNEKLFF. CDR3 bases: TGTGCCAGCAGATTAGGGGGCGGAAATGAAAAACTGTTTTTT.

As to this clone: Other nucleotide sequences from this sample produce the same CDR3. The gene calls are TRBV20-1 and TRBJ2-1; D uncertain. The ends were cut back, 1 base at V and 7 bases at J, with 5 bases in the middle. The length of the CDR3 is 11 residues. CDR1 DFQATT and CDR2 SNEGSKA come from the germline V gene (reference sequence). The CDR3 reads CSARGQNEQFF. DNA of the CDR3: TGCAGTGCTAGAGGCCAAAATGAGCAGTTCTTC.

The V call is TRBV2, the J call TRBJ2-2, with D possibly matching TRBD1 (6 bases). Trimming took 7 bases from V and 2 from J, leaving 14 bases between them. The CDR3 extends over 15 amino acids. The V gene's germline CDR1 is SNHLY and CDR2 FYNNEI. The CDR3 DNA reads as TGTGCCAGCACTACAAGGGGACACAACACCGGGGAGCTGTTTTTT. It encodes CASTTRGHNTGELFF.

The J gene is TRBJ2-2, the V gene TRBV2, with 9 positions matching TRBD2. The CDR3 has 15 amino acids. The germline CDR1 and CDR2 sequences are SNHLY and FYNNEI. Germline trimming cut 6 bases from V and 7 bases from J; bases unmatched to any gene: 9. CDR3 bases: TGTGCCAGCAGACTGGCGGGAGGGCCAGTCGGGGAGCTGTTTTTT. It codes for CASRLAGGPVGELFF.

V and J are TRBV5-5 and TRBJ2-3, with a tentative D call TRBD1 (5 bases). The CDR3 loop spans 14 amino acids. The germline V gene has CDR1 SGHKS and CDR2 YYEKEE (reference sequence). V lost 1 base and J lost 2, with 8 bases in between. The CDR3 here is CASSLQGFTDTQYF. In DNA form, the CDR3 reads TGTGCCAGCAGCTTGCAGGGCTTCACAGATACGCAGTATTTT.

As to this clone: The sample carries other DNA sequences with the same CDR3. The chain links TRBV7-2 to TRBJ2-1; D may match TRBD1 or TRBD2 (5 bases each). CDR3 length equals 15 residues. Germline-derived CDR1 and CDR2 are SGHTA and FQGNSA. V was clipped by 2 bases and J by 2 bases, with 10 bases between them. CDR3: CASSLSGTPYNEQFF. CDR3 coding DNA: TGTGCCAGCAGCTTATCCGGGACCCCCTACAATGAGCAGTTCTTC. Full variable domain (rest looked up from reference TRBV7-2 and TRBJ2-1): GAGVSQSPSNKVTEKGKDVELRCDPISGHTALYWYRQSLGQGLEFLIYFQGNSAPDKSGLPSDRFSAERTGGSVSTLTIQRTQQEDSAVYLCASSLSGTPYNEQFFGPGTRLTVL.

The chain couples TRBV6-5 to TRBJ2-7; 9 nucleotides line up with TRBD1. The V gene end was trimmed by 6 bases and the J gene end by 6 bases; junction bases not matched to a gene: 12. Germline V CDR1 and CDR2: MNHEY, SVGAGI. This CDR3 is 15 amino acids long. CDR3 residues: CASSPGVTGGREQYF. In DNA form, the CDR3 reads TGTGCCAGCAGCCCAGGGGTGACAGGGGGACGCGAGCAGTACTTC.

The V gene is TRBV18, the J gene TRBJ2-1, with 7 bases lining up with TRBD1. The CDR3 is made up of 15 amino acids. The V gene end was trimmed by 3 bases and the J gene end by 2 bases; junction bases not matched to a gene: 4. Germline V gene lookup returns CDR1 KGHSH and CDR2 LQKENI. The CDR3 DNA reads as TGTGCCAGCTCACCGACAGGGTGGCCCTACAATGAGCAGTTCTTC. Translated: CASSPTGWPYNEQFF.

As for this clone: This same CDR3 is encoded by further DNA sequences in the sample. The J gene is TRBJ1-5, the V gene TRBV6-5; weak D call: TRBD1 (5 bases). CDR1 MNHEY and CDR2 SVGAGI come from the germline V gene. CDR3 size: 15 residues. V shed 0 bases and J shed 7 bases, with 13 bases lying between them. The CDR3 DNA reads as TGTGCCAGCAGTTACTCGAGGGGTGGAGGACAGCCCCAGCATTTT. Translation: CASSYSRGGGQPQHF.

The chain combines TRBV5-4 with TRBJ1-4, with 8 bases matching TRBD1. V dropped 4 bases and J dropped 8; count of bases not matched to a gene: 13. CDR1 is SGHNT and CDR2 is YYREEE in the germline V gene (reference sequence). The CDR3 is 16 residues long. As DNA, the CDR3 is TGTGCCAGCAGCATGGTCGGACAGGGTTCTAGCGAAAAACTGTTTTTT. It specifies CASSMVGQGSSEKLFF.

This chain connects TRBV18 to TRBJ2-3, with D uncertain. The germline V gene encodes CDR1 KGHSH and CDR2 LQKENI. The CDR3 has 14 amino acids. V was clipped by 3 bases and J by 5 bases, with 12 bases between them. The CDR3 here is CASSPSETGDTQYF. The CDR3 DNA sequence: TGTGCCAGCTCACCCTCAGAAACGGGAGATACGCAGTATTTT. The whole variable domain, remainder taken from reference TRBV18 and TRBJ2-3, is NAGVMQNPRHLVRRRGQEARLRCSPMKGHSHVYWYRQLPEEGLKFMVYLQKENIIDESGMPKERFSAEFPKEGPSILRIQQVVRGDSAAYFCASSPSETGDTQYFGPGTRLTVL.

V and J are TRBV2 and TRBJ1-4; D gene unclear. Germline V gene lookup returns CDR1 SNHLY and CDR2 FYNNEI. V lost 6 bases, J lost 8 bases, and 4 bases lay in between. The CDR3 is 10 amino acids. CDR3 nucleotides: TGTGCCAGCAGGTCGGAAAAACTGTTTTTT. It yields the protein CASRSEKLFF. Using reference TRBV2 and TRBJ1-4 for the parts outside the CDR3, the full variable domain is EPEVTQTPSHQVTQMGQEVILRCVPISNHLYFYWYRQILGQKVEFLVSFYNNEISEKSEIFDDQFSVERPDGSNFTLKIRSTKLEDSAMYFCASRSEKLFFGSGTQLSVL.